A selection of T cell receptor beta chains follows, all from one sample in a study of cytotoxic CD8 clonotypes in ibrutinib-treated CLL. The protocol was immunoSEQ multiplex PCR, while the TCRdb copy is restricted to in-frame clones and leaves out a portion. The sample consists of 250,000 to 350,000 clones, less than 85% of them appearing once. Sequenced here: PBMCs, sampled at disease progression, from a patient treated with ibrutinib. These receptors all come from a human donor with chronic lymphocytic leukemia. Each CDR3 is given without its conserved first and last residue. Each record gives: V gene, J gene, clone size, CDR3 protein. Not every row has a clone size; where given, it reads once, few, many or a size class.

V: TRBV7-9; J: TRBJ2-2; size: -; CDR3: ASSPGTVNTGELF
V: TRBV4-1; J: TRBJ2-7; size: -; CDR3: ASSPRVAGPYEQY
V: TRBV7-6; J: TRBJ2-5; size: -; CDR3: ASSPNRETQY
V: TRBV10-1; J: TRBJ2-3; size: -; CDR3: ASSAGGADTQY
V: TRBV28; J: TRBJ2-1; size: -; CDR3: ASSTGLFLLENEQF
V: TRBV7-9; J: TRBJ1-2; size: -; CDR3: ASSFPGTEYNYGYT
V: TRBV29-1; J: TRBJ2-3; size: once; CDR3: SVEDIQLIRTDTQY
V: TRBV29-1; J: TRBJ2-3; size: -; CDR3: SVERFRGGRFTDTQY
V: TRBV10-1; J: TRBJ1-6; size: few; CDR3: ASSEEGSGYNSPLH
V: TRBV7-2; J: TRBJ2-7; size: -; CDR3: ASSLVQGSHYEQY
V: TRBV9; J: TRBJ2-7; size: -; CDR3: ASSVAPSGRYEQY
V: TRBV7-2; J: TRBJ2-3; size: -; CDR3: ASSSRFTDTQY
V: TRBV19; J: TRBJ1-2; size: -; CDR3: ASIAIGTGGHGYT
V: TRBV5-5; J: TRBJ1-1; size: -; CDR3: ASSLARTGRGTEAF
V: TRBV19; J: TRBJ2-5; size: -; CDR3: ASSTLRASGRGETQY
V: TRBV4-1; J: TRBJ1-3; size: -; CDR3: ASSQVQSSGNTIY
V: TRBV10-3; J: TRBJ2-5; size: -; CDR3: AISESGGLLTQY
V: TRBV6-6; J: TRBJ2-5; size: -; CDR3: ASREGRGKETQY
V: TRBV10-1; J: TRBJ1-4; size: -; CDR3: ASSDPGHSNEKLF
V: TRBV27; J: TRBJ2-1; size: few; CDR3: ASRQSGSYNEQF
V: TRBV11-2; J: TRBJ2-1; size: -; CDR3: ASRDPRDHSYNEQF
V: TRBV29-1; J: TRBJ1-1; size: -; CDR3: SVETFQNTEAF
V: TRBV4-3; J: TRBJ1-4; size: -; CDR3: ASSQSTGRNEKLF
V: TRBV29-1; J: TRBJ1-4; size: -; CDR3: SAKTDNEKLF
V: TRBV13; J: TRBJ1-5; size: -; CDR3: ASSLGQGGDQPQH
V: TRBV5-1; J: TRBJ1-1; size: -; CDR3: ASRVGAEAF
V: TRBV9; J: TRBJ2-7; size: -; CDR3: ASSPGTGPYEQY
V: TRBV19; J: TRBJ2-4; size: -; CDR3: ASSIAGHQLAKNIQY
V: TRBV7-4; J: TRBJ2-1; size: -; CDR3: ASSSPGLAAAYEQF